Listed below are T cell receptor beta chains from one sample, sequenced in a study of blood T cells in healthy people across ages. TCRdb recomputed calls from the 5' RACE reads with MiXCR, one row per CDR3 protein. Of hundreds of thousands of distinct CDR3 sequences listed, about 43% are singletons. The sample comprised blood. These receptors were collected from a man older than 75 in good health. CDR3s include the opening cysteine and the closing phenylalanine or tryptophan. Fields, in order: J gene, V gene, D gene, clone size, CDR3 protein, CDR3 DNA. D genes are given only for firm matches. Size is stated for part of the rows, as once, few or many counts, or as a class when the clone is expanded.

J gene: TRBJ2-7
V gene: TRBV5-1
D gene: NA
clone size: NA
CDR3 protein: CASSLDRTERNEQYF
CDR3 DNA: TGCGCCAGCAGCTTGGACAGGACGGAGAGAAATGAGCAGTACTTC

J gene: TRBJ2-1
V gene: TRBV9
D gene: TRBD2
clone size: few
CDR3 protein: CASSGGAGGGSEQFF
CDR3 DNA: TGTGCCAGCAGTGGGGGTGCGGGAGGGGGTAGTGAGCAGTTCTTC

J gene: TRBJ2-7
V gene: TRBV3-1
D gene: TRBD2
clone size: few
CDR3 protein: CASSDVAGVGEQYF
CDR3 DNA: TGTGCCAGCAGCGACGTAGCGGGAGTGGGCGAGCAGTACTTC

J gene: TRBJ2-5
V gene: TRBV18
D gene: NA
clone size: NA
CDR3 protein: CASSPSTRAALETQYF
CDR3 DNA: TGTGCCAGCTCACCATCGACGAGGGCCGCCCTGGAGACCCAGTACTTC

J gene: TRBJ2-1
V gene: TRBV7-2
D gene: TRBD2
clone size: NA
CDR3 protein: CASSLYSGRGNEQFF
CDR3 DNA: TGTGCCAGCAGCTTATACAGCGGGAGAGGCAATGAGCAGTTCTTC

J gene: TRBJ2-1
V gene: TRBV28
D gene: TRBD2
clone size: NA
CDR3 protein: CASSTISGSAYNEQFF
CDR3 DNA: TGTGCCAGCAGTACGATTAGCGGGAGTGCGTACAATGAGCAGTTCTTC

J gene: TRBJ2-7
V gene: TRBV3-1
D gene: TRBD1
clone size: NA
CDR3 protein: CASSKDRDTNEQYF
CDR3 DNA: TGTGCCAGCAGCAAAGACAGGGATACTAACGAGCAGTACTTC

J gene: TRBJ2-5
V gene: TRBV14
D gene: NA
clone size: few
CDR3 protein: CASSQIWAGPETQYF
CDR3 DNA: TGTGCCAGCAGCCAAATCTGGGCAGGGCCAGAGACCCAGTACTTC

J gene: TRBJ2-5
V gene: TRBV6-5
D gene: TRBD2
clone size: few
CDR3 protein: CASTRNGAGVRETQYF
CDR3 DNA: TGTGCCAGCACCAGGAACGGGGCGGGAGTGCGTGAGACCCAGTACTTC

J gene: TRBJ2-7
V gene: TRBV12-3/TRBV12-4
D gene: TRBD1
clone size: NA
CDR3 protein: CASSYQGVSYEQYF
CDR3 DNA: TGTGCCAGCTCATACCAGGGGGTTTCCTACGAGCAGTACTTC

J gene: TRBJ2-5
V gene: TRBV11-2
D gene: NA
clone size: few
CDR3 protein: CASSLGGVRGRHATQETQYF
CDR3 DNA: TGTGCCAGCAGCTTAGGGGGGGTCCGGGGGAGACATGCAACCCAAGAGACCCAGTACTTC

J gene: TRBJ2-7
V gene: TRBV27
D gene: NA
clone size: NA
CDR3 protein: CASSQVLGGPYEQYF
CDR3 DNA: TGTGCCAGCAGCCAAGTACTCGGGGGTCCCTACGAGCAGTACTTC

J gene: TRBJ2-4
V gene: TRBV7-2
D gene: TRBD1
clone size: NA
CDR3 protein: CASSPRTGGRYSKNIQYF
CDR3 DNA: TGTGCCAGCAGCCCTCGGACAGGGGGGCGATATTCCAAAAACATTCAGTACTTC

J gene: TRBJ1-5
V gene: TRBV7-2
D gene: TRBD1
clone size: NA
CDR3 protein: CASSSRGSQPQHF
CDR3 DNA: TGTGCCAGCAGCTCCAGGGGGAGCCAGCCCCAGCATTTT

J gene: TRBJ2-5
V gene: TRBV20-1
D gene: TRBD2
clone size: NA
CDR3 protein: CSATAGGLAGNFQETQYF
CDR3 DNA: TGCAGTGCTACAGCCGGGGGACTAGCGGGCAACTTCCAAGAGACCCAGTACTTC

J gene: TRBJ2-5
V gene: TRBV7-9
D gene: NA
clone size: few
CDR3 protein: CASSHRAQETQYF
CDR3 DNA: TGTGCCAGCAGCCACAGGGCCCAAGAGACCCAGTACTTC

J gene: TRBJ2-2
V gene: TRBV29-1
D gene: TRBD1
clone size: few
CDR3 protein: CSGKTGINTGELFF
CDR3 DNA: TGCAGCGGGAAGACAGGGATTAACACCGGGGAGCTGTTTTTT

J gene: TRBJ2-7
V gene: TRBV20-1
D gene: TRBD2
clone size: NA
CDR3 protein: CSAVGTSGRVSYNEQYF
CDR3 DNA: TGCAGTGCTGTAGGGACTAGCGGGAGAGTCTCCTACAATGAGCAGTACTTC

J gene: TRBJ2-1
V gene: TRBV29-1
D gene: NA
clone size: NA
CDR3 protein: CSSAGSSYNEQFF
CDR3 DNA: TGCAGCTCCGCTGGAAGCTCCTACAATGAGCAGTTCTTC

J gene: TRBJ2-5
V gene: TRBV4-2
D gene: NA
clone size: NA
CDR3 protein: CASSQGAGKETQYF
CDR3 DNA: TGTGCCAGCAGCCAAGGTGCAGGGAAAGAGACCCAGTACTTC

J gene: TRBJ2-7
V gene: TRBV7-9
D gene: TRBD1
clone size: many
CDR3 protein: CASSLRDRTYEQYF
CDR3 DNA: TGTGCCAGCAGCTTACGGGACAGAACCTACGAGCAGTACTTC

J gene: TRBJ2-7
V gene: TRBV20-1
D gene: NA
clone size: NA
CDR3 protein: CSAGGRAYEQYF
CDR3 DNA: TGCAGTGCTGGCGGCAGGGCCTACGAGCAGTACTTC

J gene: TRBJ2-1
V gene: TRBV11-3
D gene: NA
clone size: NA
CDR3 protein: CASSWDVSSYNEQFF
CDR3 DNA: TGTGCCAGCAGCTGGGACGTTAGCTCCTACAATGAGCAGTTCTTC

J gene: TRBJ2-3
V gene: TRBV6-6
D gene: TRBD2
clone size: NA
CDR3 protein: CASRTQAGGLSDTQYF
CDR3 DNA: TGTGCCAGCAGAACCCAAGCGGGGGGGCTGTCAGATACGCAGTATTTT

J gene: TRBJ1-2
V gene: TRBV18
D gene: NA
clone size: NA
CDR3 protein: CASSPPDDLIYGYTF
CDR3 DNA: TGTGCCAGCTCACCACCGGACGACCTAATATATGGCTACACCTTC

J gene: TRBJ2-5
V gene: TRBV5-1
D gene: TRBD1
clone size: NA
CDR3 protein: CASRPGTGSKETQYF
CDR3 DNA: TGCGCCAGCAGACCCGGGACAGGGTCCAAAGAGACCCAGTACTTC

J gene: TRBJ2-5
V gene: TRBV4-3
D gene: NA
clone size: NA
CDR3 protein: CASRQDSQTGREQYF
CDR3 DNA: TGCGCCAGCAGGCAAGATTCACAGACAGGGAGGGAGCAGTACTTC

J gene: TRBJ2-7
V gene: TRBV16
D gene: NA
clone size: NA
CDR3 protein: CASSQAGPLYEQYF
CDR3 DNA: TGTGCCAGCAGCCAAGCCGGGCCCCTCTACGAGCAGTACTTC

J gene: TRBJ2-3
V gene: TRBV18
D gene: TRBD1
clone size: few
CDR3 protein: CASSATPGTARRTDTQYF
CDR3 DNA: TGTGCCAGCTCAGCGACGCCCGGGACAGCCAGACGCACAGATACGCAGTATTTT

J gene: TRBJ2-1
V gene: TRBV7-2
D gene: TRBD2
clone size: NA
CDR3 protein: CASSSREGEQFF
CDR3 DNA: TGTGCCAGCAGCAGCAGGGAGGGTGAGCAGTTCTTC

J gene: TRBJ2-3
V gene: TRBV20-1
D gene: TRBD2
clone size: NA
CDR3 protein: CSATRTSGVTDTQYF
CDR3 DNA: TGCAGTGCTACCAGGACTAGCGGGGTAACAGATACGCAGTATTTT

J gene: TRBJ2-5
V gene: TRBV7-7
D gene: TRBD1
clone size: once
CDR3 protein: CASSAISGTEYQETQYF
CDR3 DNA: TGTGCTAGCAGCGCAATCTCCGGGACAGAGTACCAAGAGACCCAGTACTTC

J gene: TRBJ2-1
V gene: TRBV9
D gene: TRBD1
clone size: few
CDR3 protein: CASSVNGQAGTEQFF
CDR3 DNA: TGTGCCAGCAGCGTAAATGGACAGGCCGGTACGGAGCAGTTCTTC

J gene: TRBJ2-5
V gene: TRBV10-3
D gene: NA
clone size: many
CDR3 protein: CAISDEGGGETQYF
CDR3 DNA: TGTGCCATCAGTGATGAGGGCGGTGGGGAGACCCAGTACTTC

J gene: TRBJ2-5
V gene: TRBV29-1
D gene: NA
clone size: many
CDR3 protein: CSVSRGETQYF
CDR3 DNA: TGCAGCGTCTCACGGGGGGAGACCCAGTACTTC

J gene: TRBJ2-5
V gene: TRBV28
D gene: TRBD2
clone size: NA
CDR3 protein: CASSLRTGTSGGERYF
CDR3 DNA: TGTGCCAGCAGTTTGCGTACCGGGACTAGCGGGGGAGAGCGGTACTTC

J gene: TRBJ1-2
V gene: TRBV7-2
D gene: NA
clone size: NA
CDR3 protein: CASSLRVPGYTF
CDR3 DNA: TGTGCCAGCAGCTTGAGGGTCCCTGGCTACACCTTC

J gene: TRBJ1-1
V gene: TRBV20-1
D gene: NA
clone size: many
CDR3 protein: CSAGLAGNTEAFF
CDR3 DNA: TGCAGTGCTGGGCTAGCTGGGAACACTGAAGCTTTCTTT

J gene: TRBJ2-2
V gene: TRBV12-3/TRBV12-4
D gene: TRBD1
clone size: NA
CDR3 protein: CASSPGTAGNGELFF
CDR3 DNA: TGTGCCAGCAGCCCCGGGACAGCCGGGAACGGGGAGCTGTTTTTT

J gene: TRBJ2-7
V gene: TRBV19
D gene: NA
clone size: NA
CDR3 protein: CASSTLGATYEQYF
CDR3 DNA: TGTGCCAGTAGTACCCTAGGGGCTACCTACGAGCAGTACTTC

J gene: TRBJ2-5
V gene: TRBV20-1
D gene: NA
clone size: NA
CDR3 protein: CSARVAETQYF
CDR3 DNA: TGCAGTGCCAGAGTAGCAGAGACCCAGTACTTC

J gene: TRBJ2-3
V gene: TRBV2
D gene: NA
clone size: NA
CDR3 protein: CASSPGTPAGTQYF
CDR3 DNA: TGTGCCAGCAGCCCCGGGACCCCTGCGGGTACGCAGTATTTT

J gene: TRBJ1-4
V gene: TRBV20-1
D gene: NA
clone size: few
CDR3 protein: CSAGVSQRSNEKLFF
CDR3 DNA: TGCAGTGCTGGAGTATCACAGAGATCGAATGAAAAACTGTTTTTT

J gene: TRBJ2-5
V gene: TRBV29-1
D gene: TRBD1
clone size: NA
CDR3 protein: CSIKGGTGVLLGETQYF
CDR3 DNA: TGCAGCATAAAAGGGGGGACAGGGGTTCTTCTGGGGGAGACCCAGTACTTC

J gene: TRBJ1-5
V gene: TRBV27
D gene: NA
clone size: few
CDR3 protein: CASSPLGTRNQPQHF
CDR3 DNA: TGTGCCAGCAGTCCCCTCGGGACCCGCAATCAGCCCCAGCATTTT

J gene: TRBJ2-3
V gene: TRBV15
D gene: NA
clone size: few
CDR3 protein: CATSRDPRGGLTDTQYF
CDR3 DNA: TGTGCCACCAGCAGAGACCCCAGGGGGGGACTCACAGATACGCAGTATTTT

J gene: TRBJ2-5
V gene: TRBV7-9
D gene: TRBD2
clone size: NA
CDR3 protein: CASSQQGGLVYNEQYF
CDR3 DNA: TGTGCCAGCAGCCAACAAGGGGGACTAGTTTACAATGAGCAGTACTTC

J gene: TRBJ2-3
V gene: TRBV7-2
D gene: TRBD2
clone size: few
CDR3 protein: CASSPRGGLTDTQYF
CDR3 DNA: TGTGCCAGCAGCCCACGGGGGGGCCTCACAGATACGCAGTATTTT

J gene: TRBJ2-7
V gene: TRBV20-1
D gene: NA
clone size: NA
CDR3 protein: CSATRGRSYEQYF
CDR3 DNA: TGCAGTGCTACGCGAGGGCGGTCCTACGAGCAGTACTTC

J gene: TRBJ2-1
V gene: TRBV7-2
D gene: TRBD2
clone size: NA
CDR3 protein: CASSLVGTSGRSRPYNEQFF
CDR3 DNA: TGTGCCAGCAGCTTAGTAGGGACTAGCGGGAGGAGTCGTCCCTACAATGAGCAGTTCTTC

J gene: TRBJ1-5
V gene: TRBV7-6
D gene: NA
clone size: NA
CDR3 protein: CASSLELGHQPQHF
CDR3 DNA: TGTGCCAGCAGCTTAGAGCTCGGTCACCAGCCCCAGCATTTT

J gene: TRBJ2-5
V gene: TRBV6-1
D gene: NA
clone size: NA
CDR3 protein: CASSGLALRETQYF
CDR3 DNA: TGTGCCAGCAGTGGCCTGGCGTTGAGGGAGACCCAGTACTTC

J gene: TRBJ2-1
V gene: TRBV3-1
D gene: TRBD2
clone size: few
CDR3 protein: CASSPYRGGRSNEQFF
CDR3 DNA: TGTGCCAGCAGCCCCTACCGGGGGGGCCGAAGCAATGAGCAGTTCTTC